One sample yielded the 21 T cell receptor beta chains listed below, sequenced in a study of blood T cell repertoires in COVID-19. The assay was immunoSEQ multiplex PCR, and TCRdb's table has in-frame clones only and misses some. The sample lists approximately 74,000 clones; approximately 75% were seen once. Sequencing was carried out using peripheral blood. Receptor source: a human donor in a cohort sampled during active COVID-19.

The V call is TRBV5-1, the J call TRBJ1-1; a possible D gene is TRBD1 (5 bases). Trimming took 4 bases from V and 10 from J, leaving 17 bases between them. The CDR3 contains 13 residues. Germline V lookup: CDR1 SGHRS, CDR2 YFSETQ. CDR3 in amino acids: CASSLGADRTAFF. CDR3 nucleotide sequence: TGCGCCAGCAGCCTAGGGGCGGATAGGACAGCTTTCTTT.

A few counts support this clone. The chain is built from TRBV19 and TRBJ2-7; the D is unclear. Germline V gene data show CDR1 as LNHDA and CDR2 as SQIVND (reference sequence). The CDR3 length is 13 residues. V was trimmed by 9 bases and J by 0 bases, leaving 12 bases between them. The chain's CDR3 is CASADSSSYEQYF. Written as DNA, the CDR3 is TGTGCCAGCGCTGACTCGAGCTCCTACGAGCAGTACTTC.

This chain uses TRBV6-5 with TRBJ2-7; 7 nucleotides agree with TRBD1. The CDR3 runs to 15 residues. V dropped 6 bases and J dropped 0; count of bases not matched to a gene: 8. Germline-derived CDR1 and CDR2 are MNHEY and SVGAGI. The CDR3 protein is CASSQGTASSYEQYF. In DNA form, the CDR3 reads TGTGCCAGCAGCCAAGGGACAGCCAGCTCCTACGAGCAGTACTTC.

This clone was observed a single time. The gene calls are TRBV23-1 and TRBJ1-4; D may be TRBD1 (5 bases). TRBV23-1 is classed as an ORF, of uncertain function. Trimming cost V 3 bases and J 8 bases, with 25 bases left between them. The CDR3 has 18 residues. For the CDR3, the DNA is TGCGCCAGCAGTCACCCCCTCCTCCAGGGAAAGAGTCGAGAAAAACTGTTTTTT. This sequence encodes CASSHPLLQGKSREKLFF.

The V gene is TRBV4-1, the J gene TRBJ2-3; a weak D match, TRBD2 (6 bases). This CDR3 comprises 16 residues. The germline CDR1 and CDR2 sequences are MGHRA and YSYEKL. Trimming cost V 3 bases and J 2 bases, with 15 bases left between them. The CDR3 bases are TGCGCCAGCAGCCATTCGACGGGGGTGAACACAGATACGCAGTATTTT. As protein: CASSHSTGVNTDTQYF.

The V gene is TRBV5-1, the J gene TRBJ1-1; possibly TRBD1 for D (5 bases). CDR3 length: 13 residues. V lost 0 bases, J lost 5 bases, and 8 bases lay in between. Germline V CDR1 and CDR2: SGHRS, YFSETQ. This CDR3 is CASSLARDTEAFF. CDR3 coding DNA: TGCGCCAGCAGCTTGGCCAGGGATACTGAAGCTTTCTTT.

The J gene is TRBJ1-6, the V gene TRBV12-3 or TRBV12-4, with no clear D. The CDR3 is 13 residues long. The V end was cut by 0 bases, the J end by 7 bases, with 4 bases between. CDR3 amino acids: CASSLAVNSPLHF. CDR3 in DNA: TGTGCCAGCAGTTTAGCTGTAAATTCACCCCTCCACTTT.

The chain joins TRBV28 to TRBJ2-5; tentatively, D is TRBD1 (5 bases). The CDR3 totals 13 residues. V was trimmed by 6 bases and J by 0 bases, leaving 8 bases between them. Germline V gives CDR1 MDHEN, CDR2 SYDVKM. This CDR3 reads CASRRQYQETQYF. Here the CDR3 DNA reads TGTGCCAGCAGGCGACAGTACCAAGAGACCCAGTACTTC.

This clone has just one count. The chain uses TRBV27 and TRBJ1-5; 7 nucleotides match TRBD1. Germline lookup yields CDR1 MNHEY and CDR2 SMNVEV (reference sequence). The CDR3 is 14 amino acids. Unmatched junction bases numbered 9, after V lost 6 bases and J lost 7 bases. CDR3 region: CASRLGGLGQPQHF. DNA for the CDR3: TGTGCCAGCAGGCTAGGGGGCTTGGGACAGCCCCAGCATTTT.

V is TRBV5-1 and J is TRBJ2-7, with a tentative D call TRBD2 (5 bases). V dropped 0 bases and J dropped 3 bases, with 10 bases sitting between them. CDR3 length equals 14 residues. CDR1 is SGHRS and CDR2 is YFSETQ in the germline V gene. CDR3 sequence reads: CASSLASGIYEQYF. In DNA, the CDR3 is TGCGCCAGCAGCTTGGCGAGCGGAATCTACGAGCAGTACTTC.

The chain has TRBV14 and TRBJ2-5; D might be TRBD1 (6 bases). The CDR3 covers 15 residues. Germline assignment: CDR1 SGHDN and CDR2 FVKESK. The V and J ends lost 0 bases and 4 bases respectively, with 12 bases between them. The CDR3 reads CASSQDVAGAETQYF. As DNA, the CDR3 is TGTGCCAGCAGCCAAGACGTCGCAGGGGCAGAGACCCAGTACTTC.

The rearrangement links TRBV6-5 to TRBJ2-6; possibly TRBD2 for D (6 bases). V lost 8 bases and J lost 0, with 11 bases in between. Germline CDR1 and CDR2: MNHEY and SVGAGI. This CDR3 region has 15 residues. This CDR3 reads CASEAGGSGANVLTF. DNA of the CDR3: TGTGCCAGCGAGGCCGGGGGCTCTGGGGCCAACGTCCTGACTTTC.

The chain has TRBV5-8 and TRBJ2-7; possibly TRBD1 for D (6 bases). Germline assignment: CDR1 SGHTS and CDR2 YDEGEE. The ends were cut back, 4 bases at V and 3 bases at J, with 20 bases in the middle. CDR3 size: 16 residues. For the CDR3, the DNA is TGTGCCAGCAGCCCACCAATCCCCAGGGGATACTACGAGCAGTACTTC. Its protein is CASSPPIPRGYYEQYF.

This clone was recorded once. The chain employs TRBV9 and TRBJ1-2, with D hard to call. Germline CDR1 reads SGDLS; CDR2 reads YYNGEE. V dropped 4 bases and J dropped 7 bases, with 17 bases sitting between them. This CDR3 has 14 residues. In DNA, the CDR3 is TGTGCCAGCAGCATAGACGAGGAGGGTGGTGGCTACACCTTC. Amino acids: CASSIDEEGGGYTF.

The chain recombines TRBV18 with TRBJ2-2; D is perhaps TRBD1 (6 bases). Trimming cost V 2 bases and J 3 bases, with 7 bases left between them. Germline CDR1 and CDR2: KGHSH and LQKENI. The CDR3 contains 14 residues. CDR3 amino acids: CASSPGGYTGELFF. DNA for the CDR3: TGTGCCAGCTCACCAGGGGGCTACACCGGGGAGCTGTTTTTT.

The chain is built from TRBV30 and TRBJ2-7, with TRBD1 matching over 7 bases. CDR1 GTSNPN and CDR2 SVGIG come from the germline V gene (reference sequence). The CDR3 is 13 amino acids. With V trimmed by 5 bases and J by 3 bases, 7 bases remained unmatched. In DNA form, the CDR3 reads TGTGCCTGGGACAGGGCCTCTATCTACGAGCAGTACTTC. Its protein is CAWDRASIYEQYF.

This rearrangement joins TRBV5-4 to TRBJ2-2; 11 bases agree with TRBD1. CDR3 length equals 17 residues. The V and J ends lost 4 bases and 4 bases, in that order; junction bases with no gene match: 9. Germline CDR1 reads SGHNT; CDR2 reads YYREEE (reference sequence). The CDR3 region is CASSDPGQGAFTGELFF. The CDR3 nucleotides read TGTGCCAGCAGCGACCCCGGACAGGGGGCCTTCACCGGGGAGCTGTTTTTT.

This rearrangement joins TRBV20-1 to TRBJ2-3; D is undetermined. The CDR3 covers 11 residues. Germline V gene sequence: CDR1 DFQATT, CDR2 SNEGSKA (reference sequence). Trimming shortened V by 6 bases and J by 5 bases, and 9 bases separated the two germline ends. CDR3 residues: CSAPSRDTQYF. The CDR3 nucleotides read TGCAGTGCGCCTTCGAGAGATACGCAGTATTTT.

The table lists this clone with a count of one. Here the CDR3 reads CASSALAVSTDTQYF. The CDR3 DNA reads as TGTGCCAGCAGCGCACTAGCGGTGAGCACAGATACGCAGTATTTT. The V gene is TRBV11-2, the J gene TRBJ2-3, with 8 bases that match TRBD2. The CDR3 has 15 amino acids. V was pared by 5 bases and J by 0 bases, with 4 bases of the junction left unmatched. Germline V CDR1 and CDR2: SGHAT, FQNNGV.

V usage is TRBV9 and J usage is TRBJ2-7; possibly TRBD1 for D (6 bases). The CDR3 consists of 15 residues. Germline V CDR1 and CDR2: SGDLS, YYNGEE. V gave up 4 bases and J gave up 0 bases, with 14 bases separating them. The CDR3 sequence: CASSPADSPSYEQYF. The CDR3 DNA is TGTGCCAGCAGCCCCGCGGACAGTCCCTCCTACGAGCAGTACTTC.

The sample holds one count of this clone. The CDR3: CASSFPGTSGTNTGELFF. The CDR3 bases are TGCGCCAGCAGCTTCCCCGGGACTAGCGGGACTAACACCGGGGAGCTGTTTTTT. V is TRBV5-1 and J is TRBJ2-2; 13 bases fit TRBD2. The V gene end was trimmed by 2 bases and the J gene end by 2 bases; junction bases not matched to a gene: 6. Germline lookup yields CDR1 SGHRS and CDR2 YFSETQ. The CDR3 is 18 residues long.